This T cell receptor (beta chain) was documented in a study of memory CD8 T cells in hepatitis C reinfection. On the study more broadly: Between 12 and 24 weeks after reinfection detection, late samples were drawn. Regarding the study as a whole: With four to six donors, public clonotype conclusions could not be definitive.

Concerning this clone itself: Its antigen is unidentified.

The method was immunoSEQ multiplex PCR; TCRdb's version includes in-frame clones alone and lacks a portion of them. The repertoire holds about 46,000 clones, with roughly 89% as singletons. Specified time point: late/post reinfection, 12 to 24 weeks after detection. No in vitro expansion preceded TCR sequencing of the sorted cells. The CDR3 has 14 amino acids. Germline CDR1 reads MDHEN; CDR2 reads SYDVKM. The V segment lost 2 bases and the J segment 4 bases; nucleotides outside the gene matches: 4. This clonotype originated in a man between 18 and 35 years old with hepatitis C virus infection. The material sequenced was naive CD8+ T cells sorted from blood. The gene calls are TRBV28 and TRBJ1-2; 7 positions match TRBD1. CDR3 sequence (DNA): TGTGCCAGCAGTTTAAGTCGGGACAGCTATGGCTACACCTTC. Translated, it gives CASSLSRDSYGYTF.